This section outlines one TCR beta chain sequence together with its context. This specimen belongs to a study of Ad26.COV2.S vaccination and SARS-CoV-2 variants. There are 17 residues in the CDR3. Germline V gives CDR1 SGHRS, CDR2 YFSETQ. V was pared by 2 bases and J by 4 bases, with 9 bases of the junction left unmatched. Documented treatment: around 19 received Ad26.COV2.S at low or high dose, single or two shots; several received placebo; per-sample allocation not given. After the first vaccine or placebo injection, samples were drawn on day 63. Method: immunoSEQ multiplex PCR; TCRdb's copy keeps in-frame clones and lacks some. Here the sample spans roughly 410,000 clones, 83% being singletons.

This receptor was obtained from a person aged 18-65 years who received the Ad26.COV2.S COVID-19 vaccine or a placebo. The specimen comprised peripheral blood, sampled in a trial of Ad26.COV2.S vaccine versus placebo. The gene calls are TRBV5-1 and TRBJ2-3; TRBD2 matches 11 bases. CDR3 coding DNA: TGCGCCAGCAGCTTAGTAGCGGGGGGGCCTCGGGCAGATACGCAGTATTTT. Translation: CASSLVAGGPRADTQYF.